One sample yielded the 9 T cell receptor beta chains listed below, sequenced in a study of T cell changes during pregnancy in multiple sclerosis. The table came from immunoSEQ multiplex PCR; TCRdb's copy has only in-frame clones and leaves some out. The sample yields tens of thousands of clones, 92% seen once. Material: peripheral blood, obtained before pregnancy. These TCRs come from a female donor with multiple sclerosis, enrolled in a pregnancy study.

V and J are TRBV4-1 and TRBJ2-7; maybe TRBD1 (6 bases). This CDR3 contains 13 residues. V lost 1 base to trimming and J lost 11 bases, with 15 bases between them. Germline loops: CDR1 MGHRA, CDR2 YSYEKL. The CDR3 DNA is TGCGCCAGCAGCCAAGCCTCGCAGGGGCGGGAGTACTTC. Its translation is CASSQASQGREYF.

V is TRBV6-5 and J is TRBJ1-1; a weak D match, TRBD1 (5 bases). The CDR3 is made up of 13 amino acids. Germline V gives CDR1 MNHEY, CDR2 SVGAGI. V gave up 7 bases and J gave up 1 base, with 10 bases separating them. The CDR3 sequence is CASTQGGNTEAFF. The CDR3 DNA follows: TGTGCCAGCACCCAGGGTGGGAACACTGAAGCTTTCTTT.

CDR3 loop: CASSWTSGGYNEQFF. CDR3 DNA: TGCGCCAGCAGTTGGACTAGCGGGGGGTACAATGAGCAGTTCTTC. The chain links TRBV5-1 to TRBJ2-1, with 14 bases aligning to TRBD2. The trim removed 5 bases at V and 4 bases at J, leaving 2 bases unmatched. Germline-derived CDR1 and CDR2 are SGHRS and YFSETQ. The CDR3 has 15 amino acids. Together with reference TRBV5-1 and TRBJ2-1, the CDR3 gives the full variable domain: KAGVTQTPRYLIKTRGQQVTLSCSPISGHRSVSWYQQTPGQGLQFLFEYFSETQRNKGNFPGRFSGRQFSNSRSEMNVSTLELGDSALYLCASSWTSGGYNEQFFGPGTRLTVL.

V gene TRBV7-3 combines with J gene TRBJ2-5; D may be TRBD2 (6 bases). The germline V gene encodes CDR1 SGHTA and CDR2 FQGTGA. The CDR3 has 13 amino acids. V lost 2 bases and J lost 3, with 7 bases in between. CDR3 loop: CASSLGGKETQYF. The CDR3 region has the DNA TGTGCCAGCAGCTTAGGGGGGAAAGAGACCCAGTACTTC.

This clone was recorded once. The rearrangement uses TRBV9 and TRBJ2-7, with D perhaps matching TRBD1 (6 bases). The CDR3 runs to 13 residues. Germline V gene data show CDR1 as SGDLS and CDR2 as YYNGEE. V was pared by 0 bases and J by 6 bases, with 10 bases between. The CDR3 spells CASSVGQGTEQYF. Here the CDR3 DNA reads TGTGCCAGCAGCGTAGGGCAGGGGACCGAGCAGTACTTC.

The rearrangement joins TRBV7-9 to TRBJ2-3, with a possible D match to TRBD1 (6 bases). Germline V CDR1 and CDR2: SEHNR, FQNEAQ (reference sequence). The V end lost 5 bases, the J end lost 7 bases, and 10 bases lay between the germline ends. The CDR3 has 12 amino acids. CDR3 region: CASSGGANTQYF. The DNA for the CDR3 is TGTGCCAGCAGCGGGGGCGCGAATACGCAGTATTTT.

Concerning this clone: A junction boundary mismatches the germline segment, possibly from a read error. This chain joins TRBV5-5 and TRBJ2-7; D is perhaps TRBD1 (7 bases). CDR1 SGHKS and CDR2 YYEKEE come from the germline V gene (reference sequence). The CDR3 runs to 12 residues. The CDR3, as DNA: TGTGCCAGCAGCTTGGGACAGGGAGGTTGGGACTTC. It codes for CASSLGQGGWDF.

The chain carries TRBV19 and TRBJ2-1, with TRBD2 matching 11 bases. Germline V lookup: CDR1 LNHDA, CDR2 SQIVND (reference sequence). This CDR3 contains 14 residues. Germline trimming cut 9 bases from V and 8 bases from J; bases unmatched to any gene: 9. Written as DNA, the CDR3 is TGTGCCAGCTCGGCTACTAGCGGGGGTGATGAGCAGTTCTTC. Amino acid sequence: CASSATSGGDEQFF.

This clone is a singleton in its sample. The chain uses TRBV30 and TRBJ1-2, with D unresolved. The CDR3 has 13 amino acids. Trimming took 4 bases from V and 9 from J, leaving 18 bases between them. The germline CDR1 and CDR2 sequences are GTSNPN and SVGIG (reference sequence). The CDR3 here is CAWTGASGRSYTF. The CDR3 DNA follows: TGTGCCTGGACTGGTGCATCCGGGAGGAGCTACACCTTC. The full variable domain, with the rest looked up from reference TRBV30 and TRBJ1-2, is SQTIHQWPATLVQPVGSPLSLECTVEGTSNPNLYWYRQAAGRGLQLLFYSVGIGQISSEVPQNLSASRPQDRQFILSSKKLLLSDSGFYLCAWTGASGRSYTFGSGTRLTVV.